The rows below give T cell receptor beta chains drawn from one sample of a study of T cells after yellow fever vaccination. TCRdb called the 5' RACE reads again in MiXCR, with one record for every CDR3 protein. This sample has roughly 400,000 distinct CDR3 sequences, with about 17% found just once. The input for sequencing was PBMCs, taken before the yellow fever booster vaccination. The receptor source for this set is a man between 18 and 29 years old who received the YFV17D yellow fever vaccine. The CDR3 runs from the conserved cysteine through the conserved F or W. D genes are given only for firm matches. Not all rows give a size; the values are once, few, many and, for expanded clones, a class.

>.|once|TRBV5-1|TRBJ1-2
TGCGCCAGCAGCTTGGATCAGGGGCCGTCGCGTGGCTACACCTTC
CASSLDQGPSRGYTF
>TRBD1|few|TRBV5-6|TRBJ1-1
TGTGCCAGCAGCGCAAGGCCGGGACAGGCCACTGAAGCTTTCTTT
CASSARPGQATEAFF
>.|few|TRBV15|TRBJ2-6
TGTGCCACCAGCAGGCGGGTAGTCCTCGGAGGGGCCAACGTCCTGACTTTC
CATSRRVVLGGANVLTF
>.|few|TRBV21-1|TRBJ2-5
TGTGCCAGCAGCACGGGCTCTAGGAGAGAGACCCAGTACTTC
CASSTGSRRETQYF
>.|few|TRBV20-1|TRBJ1-4
TGCAGTGCTAGCACCAGTCAGGAGGGAAAACTGTTTTTT
CSASTSQEGKLFF
>TRBD2|few|TRBV4-3|TRBJ2-1
TGCGCCAGCAGCCAGCCGGGACTAGCGGTTCCATCGCGGACGTTCTTC
CASSQPGLAVPSRTFF
>.|few|TRBV4-3|TRBJ1-2
TGCGCCAGCAGCCAAGAGATCGGGACATACTATGGCTACACCTTC
CASSQEIGTYYGYTF
>.|.|TRBV6-4|TRBJ2-3
TGTGCCAGCAGTGACGGGATCGACACAGATACGCAGTATTTT
CASSDGIDTDTQYF
>TRBD1|.|TRBV3-1|TRBJ2-7
TGTGCCAGCAGCCATCGGACAGGGGGCGAGCAGTACTTC
CASSHRTGGEQYF
>.|few|TRBV20-1|TRBJ2-3
TGCAGTGCCAAGAGGAACACAGATACGCAGTATTTT
CSAKRNTDTQYF
>TRBD1|.|TRBV27|TRBJ1-2
TGTGCCAGCAGGTTAGACAGGGCCGGGTCAACTAACTATGGCTACACCTTC
CASRLDRAGSTNYGYTF
>TRBD2|.|TRBV20-1|TRBJ2-5
TGCAGTGCTTCAGGGACTAGCGGGGGACTCTACCAAGAGACCCAGTACTTC
CSASGTSGGLYQETQYF
>.|.|TRBV20-1|TRBJ1-3
TGCAGTGCTACAGAGGCCATCTCTGGAAACACCATATATTTT
CSATEAISGNTIYF
>TRBD1|few|TRBV28|TRBJ1-2
TGTGCCAGCAGTTCGACAGGGACCACGCCTCATGGCTACACCTTC
CASSSTGTTPHGYTF
>.|few|TRBV20-1|TRBJ1-1
TGCAGTGCTAGCAGCGGGACGACGAACACTGAAGCTTTCTTT
CSASSGTTNTEAFF
>.|few|TRBV7-6|TRBJ2-1
TGTGCCAGCGTAACGGTTGGTGAGCAGTTCTTC
CASVTVGEQFF
>.|many|TRBV29-1|TRBJ1-2
TGCAGCGTTCTAGGCCCCCTTAACTATGGCTACACCTTC
CSVLGPLNYGYTF
>.|.|TRBV20-1|TRBJ1-2
TGCAGTGCTAGAGGCCTTGGTTTTCAGTCCGATGGCTACACCTTC
CSARGLGFQSDGYTF
>.|.|TRBV7-9|TRBJ1-6
TGTGCCAGCAGCACCACCTGGACGCATTCACCCCTCCACTTT
CASSTTWTHSPLHF
>TRBD1|few|TRBV27|TRBJ2-2
TGTGCCAGCAGTTTAAGAAGGGGGCCGACCGGGGAGCTGTTTTTT
CASSLRRGPTGELFF
>TRBD2|few|TRBV6-1|TRBJ2-3
TGTGCCAGCAATCCTAGCGGGGGGACGCGGGCGCAGTATTTT
CASNPSGGTRAQYF
>TRBD1|.|TRBV20-1|TRBJ2-7
TGCAGTGCCCCAAAAGGGACAGGGGAAGCCGAGCAGTACTTC
CSAPKGTGEAEQYF
>TRBD2|few|TRBV20-1|TRBJ2-3
TGCAGTGCGCAGGACCCTAGCGGGGCGACAGATACGCAGTATTTT
CSAQDPSGATDTQYF
>TRBD1|few|TRBV27|TRBJ1-2
TGTGCCAGCAGTACGGGACAGGGGCCTCTCGATGGCTACACCTTC
CASSTGQGPLDGYTF
>.|few|TRBV5-4|TRBJ2-3
TGTGCCAGCAGCTTGAGTAGGGGGACCTACACAGATACGCAGTATTTT
CASSLSRGTYTDTQYF
>.|.|TRBV9|TRBJ1-1
TGTGCCAGCAGCGTAGCCGGGAGTGGCACTGAAGCTTTCTTT
CASSVAGSGTEAFF
>TRBD1|few|TRBV12-3/TRBV12-4|TRBJ2-5
TGTGCCAGCTCCCTGGGACAGGGAAAGACCCAGTACTTC
CASSLGQGKTQYF
>.|few|TRBV20-1|TRBJ2-5
TGCAGTGCTAGACCTCAGCTAGAGACCCAGTACTTC
CSARPQLETQYF
>.|many|TRBV5-1|TRBJ2-5
TGCGCCAGCAGCTTGGACCCGGCGGGGCAAGAGACCCAGTACTTC
CASSLDPAGQETQYF
>.|.|TRBV29-1|TRBJ2-3
TGCAGCGTTGATCAGGGGGGTGGGACAGATACGCAGTATTTT
CSVDQGGGTDTQYF
>.|few|TRBV29-1|TRBJ1-1
TGCAGCGCCCAGGGAGCTCAGAACACTGAAGCTTTCTTT
CSAQGAQNTEAFF
>.|many|TRBV12-3/TRBV12-4|TRBJ2-1
TGTGCCAGCAGTTTAGCGGAGGGGGGTCGCGCCTACAATGAGCAGTTCTTC
CASSLAEGGRAYNEQFF
>.|few|TRBV7-9|TRBJ1-1
TGTGCCAGCAGCTTGGTTGGTAGGTATAACACTGAAGCTTTCTTT
CASSLVGRYNTEAFF
>.|.|TRBV10-3|TRBJ2-5
TGTGCCATCAGTGATGGACTGATCCAAGAGACCCAGTACTTC
CAISDGLIQETQYF
>.|.|TRBV27|TRBJ1-3
TGTGCCAGTCGGGGGGGGCACGGAAACACCATATATTTT
CASRGGHGNTIYF
>.|.|TRBV6-1|TRBJ1-4
TGTGCCAGCTGGACAGAGAATTACAATGAAAAACTGTTTTTT
CASWTENYNEKLFF
>.|many|TRBV6-4|TRBJ1-1
TGTGCCAGCAGTGAACAGGGAGGCACTGAAGCTTTCTTT
CASSEQGGTEAFF
>.|few|TRBV20-1|TRBJ1-6
TGCAGTGCTAGAGATTGGGTAGTCAACCATTCACCCCTCCACTTT
CSARDWVVNHSPLHF
>.|.|TRBV13|TRBJ2-3
TGTGCCAGCAGCTTATCCGGTCCCCACACAGATACGCAGTATTTT
CASSLSGPHTDTQYF
>TRBD2|many|TRBV20-1|TRBJ2-5
TGCAGTGCCGATAGCGGGGGGGCAGTAGAGACCCAGTACTTC
CSADSGGAVETQYF
>TRBD2|once|TRBV19|TRBJ2-1
TGTGCCAGTAGGTCACTTCTAGCGGGGGGGTTGTACAATGAGCAGTTCTTC
CASRSLLAGGLYNEQFF
>TRBD1|few|TRBV2|TRBJ2-5
TGTGCCAGCAGGGGGGACAGGTACACTGAGACCCAGTACTTC
CASRGDRYTETQYF
>.|many|TRBV25-1|TRBJ2-5
TGTGCCAGAGGGAAGCGGCTAGCGCAAGAGACCCAGTACTTC
CARGKRLAQETQYF
>.|.|TRBV18|TRBJ2-3
TGTGCCAGCTCACCACTAGCGACCGTCACAGATACGCAGTATTTT
CASSPLATVTDTQYF
>TRBD1|.|TRBV29-1|TRBJ2-1
TGCAGCGTTGACGGGACAGGGGAGCCCACCAATGAGCAGTTCTTC
CSVDGTGEPTNEQFF
>.|.|TRBV25-1|TRBJ2-2
TGTGCCAGCAGTGATCTGAGTTTGGGCACCGGGGAGCTGTTTTTT
CASSDLSLGTGELFF
>TRBD1|.|TRBV7-2|TRBJ2-7
TGTGCCAGCAGCTTAGGAGGACAGGGCCTTTACGAGCAGTACTTC
CASSLGGQGLYEQYF
>.|few|TRBV4-1|TRBJ1-1
TGCGCCAGCAGACCGGCGGGTGCGCCTGAAGCTTTCTTT
CASRPAGAPEAFF
>.|.|TRBV5-4|TRBJ1-2
TGTGCCAGCAGCATTGGAGGATCATCTAACTATGGCTACACCTTC
CASSIGGSSNYGYTF
>.|many|TRBV10-3|TRBJ1-1
TGTGCCATCACTGGACAGTTTAACACTGAAGCTTTCTTT
CAITGQFNTEAFF
>.|many|TRBV20-1|TRBJ2-3
TGCAGTGCTCCCGGACGGATTAGCACAGATACGCAGTATTTT
CSAPGRISTDTQYF
>.|few|TRBV29-1|TRBJ1-1
TGCAGCGGTAACCTGGGACAGAACACTGAAGCTTTCTTT
CSGNLGQNTEAFF
>TRBD2|many|TRBV6-2/TRBV6-3|TRBJ2-1
TGTGCCTCGAAGCGGGTAGCGGGCTTAGATGAGCAGTTCTTC
CASKRVAGLDEQFF
>.|many|TRBV5-6|TRBJ2-3
TGTGCCAGCAGCTTGGCGGGGACGCAGTATTTT
CASSLAGTQYF
>.|.|TRBV7-2|TRBJ1-4
TGTGCCAGCGGTATCCCAGTTAATGAAAAACTGTTTTTT
CASGIPVNEKLFF
>.|.|TRBV2|TRBJ1-6
TGTGCCAGCAGTGAACTACACACAGCCTATAATTCACCCCTCCACTTT
CASSELHTAYNSPLHF